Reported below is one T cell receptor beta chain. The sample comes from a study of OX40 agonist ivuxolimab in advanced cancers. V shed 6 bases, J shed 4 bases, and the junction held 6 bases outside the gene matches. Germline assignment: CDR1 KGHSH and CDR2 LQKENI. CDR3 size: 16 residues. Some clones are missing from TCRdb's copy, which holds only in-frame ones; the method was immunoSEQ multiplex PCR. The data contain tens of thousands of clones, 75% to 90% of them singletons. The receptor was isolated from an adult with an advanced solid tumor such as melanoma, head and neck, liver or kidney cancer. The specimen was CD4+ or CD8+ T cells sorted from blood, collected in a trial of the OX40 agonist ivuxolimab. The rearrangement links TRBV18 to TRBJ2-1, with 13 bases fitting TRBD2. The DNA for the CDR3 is TGTGCCAGCTCCTGGGGGACTAGCGGGACTTACAATGAGCAGTTCTTC. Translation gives CASSWGTSGTYNEQFF.